The TCR beta chain under discussion was sequenced for a study of cytomegalovirus exposure and HLA in healthy donors. Trimming stripped 2 bases from V and 3 bases from J, with 17 bases between. Germline CDR1 reads MNHEY; CDR2 reads SVGAGI. This CDR3 is built from 16 residues. With 60 Vbeta and 13 Jbeta primers, the PCR was carried out. Assay: immunoSEQ multiplex PCR; the TCRdb copy retains only in-frame clones and omits some. This table has 150,000 to 200,000 clones, 75% to 85% appearing once. The TCR sequence derives from a woman aged 45-59 years in good health and CMV-seronegative. Sequencing input: PBMCs. The chain links TRBV6-5 to TRBJ2-7; perhaps TRBD2 as D (7 bases). The CDR3 DNA sequence: TGTGCCAGCAGTTACCGACTAGCTGGGGGCTACTACGAGCAGTACTTC. Residues: CASSYRLAGGYYEQYF.